The clone carrying this TCR beta chain showed up just a few times. Its antigen is as yet unknown. Other DNA sequences within the sample encode an identical CDR3. Germline V CDR1 and CDR2: SNHLY, FYNNEI. CDR3 length: 13 amino acids. Trimming pared 4 bases from V and 2 bases from J, leaving 6 bases between. Markers CD45RO/CCR7/CD25/CD127/CD95/CD27 served to sort CD4+ naive, central memory, regulatory and stem cell-like memory cells. These data belong to a study of beta chain features in type 1 diabetes. Study-wide background: Patients were similar to healthy donors in age and gender (as well as in cell yields). The examined sorted cells totaled over 85,000,000 across samples.

The entirety of the isolated RNA underwent reverse transcription, so expressed TCRB transcripts were sequenced. Assay used: immunoSEQ multiplex PCR; TCRdb lists only in-frame clones, some missing. This repertoire shows 450,000 to 600,000 clones, 30% found once; its top ten account for 0.05% to 0.065%. Study results and caveats: In all four CD4+ subsets, TCRB CDR3 length was significantly, moderately reduced in type 1 diabetes.

The sequenced sample was naive CD4+ T cells from blood. This TCR was sampled from a man aged 18 to 29 in good health. The chain employs TRBV2 and TRBJ1-5; D ambiguous. The CDR3 coding sequence is TGTGCCAGCAGTGGTACCGGCAATCAGCCCCAGCATTTT. It codes for CASSGTGNQPQHF.